This TCR beta chain was retrieved from a study of blood T cell repertoires in COVID-19. About the study: Acute-phase and convalescent COVID-19 samples originated in the United States, Italy and Spain. The analysed material was cDNA or gDNA that came from T cells, B-cell-depleted T cells, or PBMCs.

Under the authors' procedure: Estimation of nucleated cell counts relied on the amplification of reference gene primers. Assay used: immunoSEQ multiplex PCR; TCRdb lists only in-frame clones, some missing. V, J and clone size are those of that table, while D and trimming were read from the DNA. In the table there are about 280,000 clones, about nine tenths of which are singletons. The CDR3 runs 14 residues. The V end was cut by 3 bases, the J end by 2 bases, with 13 bases between. Germline CDR1 reads GTSNPN; CDR2 reads SVGIG (reference sequence). Sequenced sample: peripheral blood. The rearrangement joins TRBV30 to TRBJ1-1; perhaps TRBD1 as D (5 bases). The origin of this receptor is a woman aged 50 to 60 who had recovered from COVID-19. The CDR3 loop reads CAWRAGRANTEAFF. CDR3 nucleotide sequence: TGTGCCTGGAGGGCCGGCAGGGCTAACACTGAAGCTTTCTTT.